This note documents a single TCR beta chain sequence. Generated by immunoSEQ multiplex PCR, the TCRdb table keeps only in-frame clones and is missing some. This table holds around 90,000 clones, around 87% found once. The data were obtained in a study of OX40 agonist ivuxolimab in advanced cancers. CDR3 length: 14 residues. V lost 0 bases and J 5 bases, leaving 10 bases between the germline ends. CDR1 and CDR2 (germline): MNHEY, SMNVEV (reference sequence). This sequence originates from an adult with an advanced solid tumor such as melanoma, head and neck, liver or kidney cancer. The rearrangement links TRBV27 to TRBJ1-2, with a possible D match to TRBD1 (5 bases). The sequencing used CD4+ or CD8+ T cells sorted from blood, collected in a trial of the OX40 agonist ivuxolimab. CDR3 sequence reads: CASSLSRQNYGYTF. In DNA form, the CDR3 reads TGTGCCAGCAGTTTATCGAGACAGAATTATGGCTACACCTTC.